This TCR beta chain is from a study of beta chain features in type 1 diabetes. Findings and limits, study-wide: PCR may have favored shorter templates equally in patients and controls. In all four CD4+ subsets, TCRB CDR3 length was significantly, moderately reduced in type 1 diabetes.

About this clone itself: Its antigen remains unidentified.

Reverse transcription of all isolated RNA meant that expressed TCRB transcripts were sequenced. Profiling relied on immunoSEQ multiplex PCR, and the TCRdb table lists in-frame clones only, not all of them. The profile shows roughly 350,000 clones, 8% to 10% of them singletons. V lost 1 base and J 0 bases, leaving 15 bases between the germline ends. CDR1 and CDR2 from the germline V gene are SEHNR and FQNEAQ (reference sequence). The length of the CDR3 is 17 residues. Sorted CD4+ subsets: naive, central memory, regulatory, stem cell-like memory (CD45RO/CCR7/CD25/CD127/CD95/CD27 panel). Sequenced material: central memory CD4+ T cells from blood. This clonotype was obtained from a man aged 30-40 years with type 1 diabetes. The chain employs TRBV7-9 and TRBJ1-1, with D hard to call. The CDR3 here is CASSLVRGLILNTEAFF. CDR3 bases: TGTGCCAGCAGCTTAGTCCGTGGTTTGATCCTGAACACTGAAGCTTTCTTT.